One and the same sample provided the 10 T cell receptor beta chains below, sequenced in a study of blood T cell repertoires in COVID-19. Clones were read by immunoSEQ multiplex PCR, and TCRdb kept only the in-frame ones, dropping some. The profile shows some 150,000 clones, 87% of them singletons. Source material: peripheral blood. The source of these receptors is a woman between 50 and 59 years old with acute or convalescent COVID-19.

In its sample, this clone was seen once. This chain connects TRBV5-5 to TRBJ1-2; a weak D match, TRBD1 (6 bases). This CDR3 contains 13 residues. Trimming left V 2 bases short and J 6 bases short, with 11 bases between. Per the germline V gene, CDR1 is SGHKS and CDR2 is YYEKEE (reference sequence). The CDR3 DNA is TGTGCCAGCAGCTTTCCCCACAGGGATGGCTACACCTTC. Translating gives CASSFPHRDGYTF. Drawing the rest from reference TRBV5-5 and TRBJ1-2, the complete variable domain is DAGVTQSPTHLIKTRGQQVTLRCSPISGHKSVSWYQQVLGQGPQFIFQYYEKEERGRGNFPDRFSARQFPNYSSELNVNALLLGDSALYLCASSFPHRDGYTFGSGTRLTVV.

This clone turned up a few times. CDR3 sequence (DNA): TGTGCTAGTGGTTTGGCTGCAGGGACATCCCATAATTCACCCCTCCACTTT. It yields the protein CASGLAAGTSHNSPLHF. The gene calls are TRBV12-5 and TRBJ1-6, with D maybe TRBD1 (6 bases). Germline values: CDR1 LGHNT, CDR2 FRNRAP. Trimming removed 1 base at V and 5 bases at J, with 15 bases between. This CDR3 spans 17 amino acids.

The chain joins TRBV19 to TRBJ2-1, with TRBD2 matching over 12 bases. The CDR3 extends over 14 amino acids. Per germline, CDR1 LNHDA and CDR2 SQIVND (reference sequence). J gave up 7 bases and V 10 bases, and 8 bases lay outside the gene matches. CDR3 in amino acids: CATRLAGAGNEQFF. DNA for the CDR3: TGTGCCACCAGACTAGCGGGGGCGGGTAATGAGCAGTTCTTC.

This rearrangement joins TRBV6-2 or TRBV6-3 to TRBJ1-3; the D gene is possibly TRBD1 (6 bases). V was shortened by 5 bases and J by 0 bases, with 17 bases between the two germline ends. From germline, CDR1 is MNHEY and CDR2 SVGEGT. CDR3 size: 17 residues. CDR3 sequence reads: CASSARGYTGSGNTIYF. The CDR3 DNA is TGTGCCAGCAGTGCCAGGGGTTATACAGGCTCTGGAAACACCATATATTTT.

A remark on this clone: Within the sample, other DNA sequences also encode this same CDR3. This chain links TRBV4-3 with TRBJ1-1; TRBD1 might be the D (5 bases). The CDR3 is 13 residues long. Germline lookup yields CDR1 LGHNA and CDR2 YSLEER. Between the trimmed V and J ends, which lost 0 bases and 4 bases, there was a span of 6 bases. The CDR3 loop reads CASSQEGGTEAFF. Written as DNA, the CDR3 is TGCGCCAGCAGCCAAGAGGGGGGCACTGAAGCTTTCTTT.

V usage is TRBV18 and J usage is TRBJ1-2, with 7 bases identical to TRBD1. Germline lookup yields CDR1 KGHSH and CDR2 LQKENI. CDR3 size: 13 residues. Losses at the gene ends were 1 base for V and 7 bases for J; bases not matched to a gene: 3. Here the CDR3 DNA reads TGTGCCAGCTCACCACTCGACAGGGCTGGCTACACCTTC. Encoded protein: CASSPLDRAGYTF.

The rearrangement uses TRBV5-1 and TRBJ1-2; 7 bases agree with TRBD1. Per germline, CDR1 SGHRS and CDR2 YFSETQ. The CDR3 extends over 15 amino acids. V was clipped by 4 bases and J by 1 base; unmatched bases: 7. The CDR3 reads CASSPVQGDNYGYTF. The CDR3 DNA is TGCGCCAGCAGCCCTGTTCAGGGGGATAACTATGGCTACACCTTC.

The DNA of the CDR3 is TGTGCCAGCACTCCCCCCGGGACAGGGGCAGATACGCAGTATTTT. The encoded protein is CASTPPGTGADTQYF. The V gene is TRBV6-5, the J gene TRBJ2-3; 10 bases are shared with TRBD1. CDR1 is MNHEY, CDR2 SVGAGI, per germline. The CDR3 loop spans 15 amino acids. With V trimmed by 7 bases and J by 4 bases, 8 bases remained unmatched.

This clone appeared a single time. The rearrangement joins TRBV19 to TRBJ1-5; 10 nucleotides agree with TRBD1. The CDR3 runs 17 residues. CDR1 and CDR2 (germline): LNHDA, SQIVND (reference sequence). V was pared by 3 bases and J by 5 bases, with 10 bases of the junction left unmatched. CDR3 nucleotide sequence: TGTGCCAGTAGTATGGGGACAGGGGCTGGGTTTGATCAGCCCCAGCATTTT. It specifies CASSMGTGAGFDQPQHF.

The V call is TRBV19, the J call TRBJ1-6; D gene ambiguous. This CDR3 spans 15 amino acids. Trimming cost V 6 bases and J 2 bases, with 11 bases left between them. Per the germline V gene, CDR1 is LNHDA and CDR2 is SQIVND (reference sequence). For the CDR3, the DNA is TGTGCCAGTAGCGATACAACCCCCTATAATTCACCCCTCCACTTT. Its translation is CASSDTTPYNSPLHF.